The present TCR beta chain was sequenced within a study of blood T cell repertoires in COVID-19 (dated by TCRdb to about 2020). For the wider study: Collaborator samples came from the United States, Italy and Spain and covered acute and convalescent phases of COVID-19. The prospective study material was composed of cDNA or gDNA derived from T cells, B-cell-depleted T cells, or PBMCs. Nearly every sample came with metadata listing a de-identified subject ID, COVID-19 status, age in years and sex. Samples came from the ongoing ImmuneRACE study (first 160 participants) plus 1,254 subjects from 6 global collaborators. HLA class I and class II types, where available, came from metadata supplied by the sample provider rather than from assay-based typing. The dataset comprised deeply sampled blood TCRbeta repertoires from subjects exposed to, actively infected with, or recovered from COVID-19. The repertoires were released in a freely available public database meant as a resource for research on the immune response to SARS-CoV-2. The study at large found these results: How much clinical and demographic metadata was included differed by source and by participant, and the metadata was provided uncurated.

This clone was counted once. The antigen it recognizes is unknown. No quality values exist for individual bases; no much larger clone is one base distant. Each collaborating institution followed its own protocols to collect whole blood in K2EDTA tubes. For TCRbeta analysis, collaborator samples were shipped as frozen whole blood, as isolated PBMCs, or as DNA extracted from either sample type. For CDR1 and CDR2, the germline V gene lists SGHRS and YFSETQ. The CDR3 covers 16 residues, taking in both the cysteine and the phenylalanine. Only the CDR3 portion is preserved as DNA: 48 bases, with reading frame beginning at the first base. The junction carries 18 bases between V and J, which are trimmed by 6 bases and 2 bases respectively. The immunoSEQ Assay, a bias-controlled multiplex PCR, was used to amplify TCRbeta CDR3 regions from genomic DNA. Per the source publication's procedure: The number of nucleated cells in each sample was estimated from the amplification of reference gene primers within the assay. To quantify the absolute abundance of each unique TCRbeta CDR3 rearrangement, sequence reads were collapsed and filtered. For each sample, productive Simpson clonality was calculated as the square root of Simpson's diversity index over productive rearrangements. TCRdb provides this immuneACCESS table in a form limited to in-frame rearrangements. Some clones are lacking; in checked studies, under half of them reflect an unresolved V gene, and why the rest are absent is not known. Clone size and V and J calls were adopted from that table, with D and trimming inferred from the DNA. The sample table shows about 170,000 clones, and more than 75% are seen once. The ten top clones hold over 3.5% of the sample.

Sequencing was done on a sample of peripheral blood. The sequence came from a man aged 18 to 30 with active or convalescent COVID-19. The chain uses TRBV5-1 and TRBJ2-1; the D gene cannot be named for sure. The base sequence is TGCGCCAGCACCCTTGATGCGCTCTTGGCCTACAATGAGCAGTTCTTC. Translated, this is CASTLDALLAYNEQFF.